This TCR beta chain was profiled in a study of blood T cell repertoires in COVID-19 (dated by TCRdb to the early 2020s). Study-wide context: Collaborator samples came from the United States, Italy and Spain and covered acute and convalescent phases of COVID-19. The material from the prospective study consisted of cDNA or gDNA derived from T cells, B-cell-depleted T cells, or PBMCs. Deeply sampled blood TCRbeta repertoires from subjects exposed to, actively infected with, or recovered from COVID-19 were included in the dataset. The repertoires were released in a freely available public database intended as a resource for research on the immune response to SARS-CoV-2. The samples were drawn from two sources: the first 160 participants of the ongoing ImmuneRACE study, and 950 to 1,500 subjects contributed by 6 global collaborators. The sample metadata nearly always contained a de-identified subject ID, COVID-19 status, age in years and sex. Where available, HLA class I and class II types were obtained from metadata supplied by the sample provider rather than from assay-based typing.

TCRbeta CDR3 regions were amplified from genomic DNA by means of the immunoSEQ Assay, a bias-controlled multiplex PCR. The source study handled its data this way. Within the assay, amplification of reference gene primers was used to estimate how many nucleated cells each sample contained. To quantify the absolute abundance of each unique TCRbeta CDR3 rearrangement, sequence reads were collapsed and filtered. For each sample, productive Simpson clonality was calculated as the square root of Simpson's diversity index over productive rearrangements. The source is immuneACCESS, and TCRdb retained only in-frame sequences with V and J called. Part of the clones is not carried over; for the studies checked, unresolved V genes explain less than half of this, and the remainder is unexplained. Clonal size and the V and J genes are those of that table, whereas D and trimming came from the DNA. This sample has a few hundred thousand clones in its table, and 70% to 90% of those were observed once. Of the sample, over 2% is held by the ten largest clones.

This clone was detected only once. Its antigen is currently not known. One base away there is no much larger clone; base qualities are not given. The paper as a whole reports these results and caveats: Clinical and demographic metadata were provided uncurated, with the amount varying by source and participant.

Enrolling through a virtual design, the prospective study's participants ranged in age from about 18 to 89 years and lived across more than 20 United States geographic areas. In the prospective study, participants were assigned to cohorts based on the clinical history participants reported in a screening survey and a study questionnaire. ImmuneRACE Cohort 3 recovered participants were defined by two consecutive negative NP/OP PCR tests, healthcare professional clearance, or symptom resolution. Each participant in the prospective study had whole blood, serum and a nasopharyngeal or oropharyngeal swab collected by mobile phlebotomists. Participants in the prospective study had the option to provide additional blood draws and questionnaires over an approximately 2-month period. Before DNA extraction, prospective study blood samples were shipped either frozen or at room temperature. Per the germline V gene (reference sequence), WNHNN is the CDR1 and SYGVQD is the CDR2. The CDR3 runs 19 residues from the cysteine to the phenylalanine. Only CDR3 DNA is held: 57 bases, read in frame from base 1. V trim: 0 bases; J trim: 4 bases; unmatched bases: 12.

Recombination linked TRBV10-1 to TRBJ2-5, and 12 junction bases match TRBD1. This clonotype originated in a man aged 25-45 years who had recovered from COVID-19. Input material: PBMCs or T cells enriched from blood (not recorded which). The DNA sequence is given as TGCGCCAGCAGTGAGTCGAAGGGGGGACAGGGGGCGCTCCTAGAGACCCAGTACTTC. The encoded protein is CASSESKGGQGALLETQYF.